The clone carrying this T cell receptor beta chain appeared a few times. What it recognizes is unknown. The J segment lost 4 bases and the V segment lost 7 bases, leaving 2 bases of the junction unmatched. The CDR3 loop spans 14 amino acids. Germline loops: CDR1 MNHEY, CDR2 SMNVEV (reference sequence). Measured with immunoSEQ multiplex PCR; TCRdb has only the in-frame clones, and not every one. The data contain 5,000 to 6,000 clones, roughly 71% of them singletons. The data were obtained in a study of graft-versus-host responses after intestinal transplantation. Overall study context: Recipients underwent multivisceral, liver-intestinal, or isolated intestinal transplants. Whole-study results and caveats: Circulating GvH clones peaking coincided with falling HvG clones soon after transplant.

Processing released intraepithelial and lamina propria lymphocytes from the graft tissue. The sample here was ileum tissue, taken roughly 310 days after intestinal transplant. V and J are TRBV27 and TRBJ2-2, with 11 bases that match TRBD2. The clonotype comes from a human patient who received an intestinal transplant, so some T cells may come from the graft donor. CDR3 sequence (DNA): TGTGCCAGCACCCTAGCGGGAGGCACCGGGGAGCTGTTTTTT. As protein: CASTLAGGTGELFF.